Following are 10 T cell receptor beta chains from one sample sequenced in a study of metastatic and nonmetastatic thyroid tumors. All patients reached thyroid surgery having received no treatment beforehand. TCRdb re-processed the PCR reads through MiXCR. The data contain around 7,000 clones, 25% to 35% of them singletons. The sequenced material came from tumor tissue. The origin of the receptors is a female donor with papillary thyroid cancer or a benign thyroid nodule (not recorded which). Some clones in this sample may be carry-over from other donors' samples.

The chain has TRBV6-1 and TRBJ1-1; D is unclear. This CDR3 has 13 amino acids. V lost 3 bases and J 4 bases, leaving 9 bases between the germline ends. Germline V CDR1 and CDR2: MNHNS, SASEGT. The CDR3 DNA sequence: TGTGCCAGCAGTGACGGAGAGAGCACTGAAGCTTTCTTT. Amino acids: CASSDGESTEAFF.

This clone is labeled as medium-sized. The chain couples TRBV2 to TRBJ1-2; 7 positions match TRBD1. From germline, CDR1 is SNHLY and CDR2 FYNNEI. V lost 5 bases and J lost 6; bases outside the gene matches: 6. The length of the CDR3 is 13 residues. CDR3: CASSRNRGDGYTF. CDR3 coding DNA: TGTGCCAGCAGTAGGAACAGGGGAGATGGCTACACCTTC.

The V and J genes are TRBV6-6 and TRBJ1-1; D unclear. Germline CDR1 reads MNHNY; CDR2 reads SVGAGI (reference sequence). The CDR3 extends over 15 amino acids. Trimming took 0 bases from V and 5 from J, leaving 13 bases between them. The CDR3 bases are TGTGCCAGCAGTTACTCGTTTACTTCTATTACTGAAGCTTTCTTT. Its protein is CASSYSFTSITEAFF.

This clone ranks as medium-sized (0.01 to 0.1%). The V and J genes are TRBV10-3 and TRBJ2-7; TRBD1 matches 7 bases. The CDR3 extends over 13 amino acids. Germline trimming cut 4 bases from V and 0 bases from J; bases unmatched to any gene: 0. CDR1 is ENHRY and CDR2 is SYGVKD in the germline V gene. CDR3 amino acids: CAISGDSSYEQYF. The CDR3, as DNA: TGTGCCATCAGTGGGGACAGCTCCTACGAGCAGTACTTC.

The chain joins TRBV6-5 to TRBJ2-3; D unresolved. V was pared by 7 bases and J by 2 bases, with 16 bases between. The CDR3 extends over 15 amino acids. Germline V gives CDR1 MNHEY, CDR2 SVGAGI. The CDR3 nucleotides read TGTGCCAGCACTTCTGCCACGGGCCACACAGATACGCAGTATTTT. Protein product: CASTSATGHTDTQYF.

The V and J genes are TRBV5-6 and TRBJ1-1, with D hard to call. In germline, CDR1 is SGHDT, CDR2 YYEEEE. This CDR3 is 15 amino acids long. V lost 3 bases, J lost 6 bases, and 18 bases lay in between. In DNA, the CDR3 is TGTGCCAGCAGCTACTCCGCGGGCGCAGATTCTGAAGCTTTCTTT. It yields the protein CASSYSAGADSEAFF.

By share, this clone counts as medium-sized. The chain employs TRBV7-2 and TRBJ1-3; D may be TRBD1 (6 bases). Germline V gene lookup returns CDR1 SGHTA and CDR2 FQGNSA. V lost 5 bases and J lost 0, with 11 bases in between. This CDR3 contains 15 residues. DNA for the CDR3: TGTGCCAGCAGCCGGGACACATTCTCTGGAAACACCATATATTTT. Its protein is CASSRDTFSGNTIYF.

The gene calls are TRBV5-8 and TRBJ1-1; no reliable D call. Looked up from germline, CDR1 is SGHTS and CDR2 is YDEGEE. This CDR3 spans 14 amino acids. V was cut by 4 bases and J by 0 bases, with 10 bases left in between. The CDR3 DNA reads TGTGCCAGCAGCCCCCTCACCATGAACACTGAAGCTTTCTTT. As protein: CASSPLTMNTEAFF.

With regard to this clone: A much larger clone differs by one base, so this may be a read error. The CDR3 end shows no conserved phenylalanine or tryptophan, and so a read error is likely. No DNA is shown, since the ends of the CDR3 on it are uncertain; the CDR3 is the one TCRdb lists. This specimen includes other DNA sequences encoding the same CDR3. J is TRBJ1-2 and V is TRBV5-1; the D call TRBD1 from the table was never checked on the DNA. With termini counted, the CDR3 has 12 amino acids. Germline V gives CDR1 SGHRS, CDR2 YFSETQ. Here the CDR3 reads CASSLDGASLHI.

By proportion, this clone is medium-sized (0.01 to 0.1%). The CDR3 here is CASRGRRDNRNQPQHF. The CDR3, as DNA: TGTGCCAGCAGGGGTCGACGGGACAATCGCAATCAGCCCCAGCATTTT. The chain employs TRBV12-3 or TRBV12-4 and TRBJ1-5; maybe TRBD1 (6 bases). The CDR3 runs 16 residues. V dropped 6 bases and J dropped 2 bases, with 17 bases sitting between them.